This TCR beta chain was profiled in a study of early T cells in non-severe SARS-CoV-2 infection. About the study: Chains stayed unpaired after sequencing of bulk RNA from unsorted whole blood. Whole-study findings and limits: VDJdb matching skewed toward anti-spike CD8 responses, missing private and CD4 specificities.

This clonotype was counted many times. Antigen unknown. Unique molecular identifiers were affixed to single, distinct cDNA molecules. MiXCR was run by TCRdb on the 5' RACE reads, yielding one entry per CDR3 protein. This sample has tens of thousands of distinct CDR3 sequences, with around 5% found just once. This CDR3 is 14 amino acids long. CDR1 SGHNT and CDR2 YYREEE come from the germline V gene (reference sequence). The V gene lost 0 bases and the J gene lost 5 bases, with 11 bases spanning the gap. This TCR derives from an adult who was a healthcare worker with PCR-confirmed SARS-CoV-2 infection or an uninfected control (not recorded which). The chain is built from TRBV5-4 and TRBJ2-5, with D possibly matching TRBD1 (5 bases). Sequenced material: whole blood. The CDR3 region has the DNA TGTGCCAGCAGCTTGGCCGCAGGGTCGGAGACCCAGTACTTC. This translates into CASSLAAGSETQYF.